A single sample is the source of the 32 T cell receptor beta chains below, sequenced in a study of identical twins. Using its own MiXCR run on the 5' RACE reads, TCRdb lists one record per CDR3 protein. The sample lists around 480,000 distinct CDR3 sequences, 14% seen once, with roughly 0.56% in the top ten. These same records also appear under a second study, on yellow fever vaccine responses in identical twins.

The specimen was CD4+ T cells sorted from blood. The source of these receptors is a woman between 18 and 29 years old in good health.

V and J are TRBV6-1 and TRBJ1-1; D remains unclear. The CDR3 covers 13 residues. V lost 6 bases to trimming and J lost 0 bases, with 8 bases between them. The germline CDR1 and CDR2 sequences are MNHNS and SASEGT. This CDR3 is CASSQYMNTEAFF. The CDR3 DNA follows: TGTGCCAGCAGCCAGTACATGAACACTGAAGCTTTCTTT.

This chain links TRBV5-1 with TRBJ2-1, with TRBD1 as a possible D gene (6 bases). Trimming shortened V by 3 bases and J by 3 bases, and 16 bases separated the two germline ends. The CDR3 sequence is 16 residues long. Looked up from germline, CDR1 is SGHRS and CDR2 is YFSETQ. This CDR3 reads CASSSKTGEFYNEQFF. CDR3 coding DNA: TGCGCCAGCAGCTCCAAGACAGGCGAGTTCTACAATGAGCAGTTCTTC.

This chain links TRBV11-3 with TRBJ2-5; 8 bases map to TRBD2. The V segment lost 5 bases and the J segment 3 bases; nucleotides outside the gene matches: 5. CDR3 length: 14 amino acids. The germline CDR1 and CDR2 sequences are SGHNT and YENEEA. In DNA, the CDR3 is TGTGCCAGCAGCCCGGGGGGGGGGAAAGAGACCCAGTACTTC. Translating it yields CASSPGGGKETQYF.

The chain joins TRBV20-1 to TRBJ1-2; D gene ambiguous. CDR1 DFQATT and CDR2 SNEGSKA come from the germline V gene (reference sequence). The CDR3 loop spans 11 amino acids. V dropped 4 bases and J dropped 8 bases, with 11 bases sitting between them. The CDR3 reads CSANRGEGYTF. The CDR3 DNA is TGCAGTGCTAACCGGGGTGAAGGCTACACCTTC.

The chain recombines TRBV12-3 or TRBV12-4 with TRBJ1-2; D not resolved. V was trimmed by 7 bases and J by 4 bases, leaving 19 bases between them. The CDR3 has 15 amino acids. The CDR3 region is CASMRAGSSVYGYTF. The CDR3 DNA reads TGTGCCAGCATGCGGGCGGGGAGCTCAGTCTATGGCTACACCTTC.

The chain links TRBV19 to TRBJ2-7, with D maybe TRBD1 (5 bases). V was cut by 8 bases and J by 3 bases, with 20 bases left in between. This CDR3 is 15 amino acids long. The V gene's germline CDR1 is LNHDA and CDR2 SQIVND (reference sequence). CDR3 residues: CASRASWTRVYEQYF. Here the CDR3 DNA reads TGTGCCAGTCGAGCCTCGTGGACAAGAGTCTACGAGCAGTACTTC.

This clonotype has more than one count but fewer than ten. The chain recombines TRBV6-5 with TRBJ2-7, with D tentatively TRBD2 (7 bases). Germline CDR1 and CDR2: MNHEY and SVGAGI. Trimming pared 4 bases from V and 5 bases from J, leaving 18 bases between. This CDR3 comprises 15 residues. The CDR3 bases are TGTGCCAGCAGTTTTGCCGGGACGGGGGGCGACGAGCAGTACTTC. Protein: CASSFAGTGGDEQYF.

This rearrangement joins TRBV20-1 to TRBJ2-7, with TRBD1 matching 8 bases. This CDR3 spans 14 amino acids. The junction had 8 bases not matched to a gene; V was cut back by 2 bases and J by 5 bases. CDR1 and CDR2 (germline): DFQATT, SNEGSKA (reference sequence). CDR3 sequence (DNA): TGCAGTGCTAGAACGGGACAGGCGAGCCACGAGCAGTACTTC. It codes for CSARTGQASHEQYF.

J is TRBJ2-7 and V is TRBV20-1; a possible D gene is TRBD1 (6 bases). Per the germline V gene, CDR1 is DFQATT and CDR2 is SNEGSKA (reference sequence). Trimming left V 6 bases short and J 1 base short, with 16 bases between. The CDR3 runs to 14 residues. This CDR3 reads CSAPDRISSYEQYF. CDR3 in DNA: TGCAGTGCCCCCGACAGGATTTCTTCCTACGAGCAGTACTTC.

V usage is TRBV3-1 and J usage is TRBJ2-1; TRBD1 aligns across 8 bases. Germline values: CDR1 LGHDT, CDR2 YNNKEL (reference sequence). The CDR3 sequence is 15 residues long. The junction had 9 bases not matched to a gene; V was cut back by 4 bases and J by 7 bases. The CDR3 DNA reads TGTGCCAGCAGCCCCGCAGGGGGCTGGGGGAATGAGCAGTTCTTC. This encodes CASSPAGGWGNEQFF.

The V and J genes are TRBV20-1 and TRBJ2-7; D gene ambiguous. CDR1 is DFQATT and CDR2 is SNEGSKA in the germline V gene (reference sequence). The V and J ends lost 3 bases and 9 bases respectively, with 21 bases between them. This CDR3 has 14 amino acids. The CDR3 region has the DNA TGCAGTGCTAGGGGGATCCACGTCCCTGACGGGCAGTACTTC. It codes for CSARGIHVPDGQYF.

This clonotype appeared a few times. J is TRBJ2-7 and V is TRBV29-1, with unresolved D. Per the germline V gene, CDR1 is SQVTM and CDR2 is ANQGSEA. The length of the CDR3 is 11 residues. Trimming pared 5 bases from V and 0 bases from J, leaving 5 bases between. DNA of the CDR3: TGCAGCGTTTCTAGCTCCTACGAGCAGTACTTC. Its translation: CSVSSSYEQYF.

In this sample, this clonotype turned up a few times. The V call is TRBV7-9, the J call TRBJ2-5, with 9 bases matching TRBD1. The CDR3 runs to 15 residues. The ends lost 1 base at V and 9 bases at J; junction bases unmatched: 9. CDR1 is SEHNR and CDR2 is FQNEAQ in the germline V gene (reference sequence). The DNA for the CDR3 is TGTGCCAGCAGCTTAGTGGGACAGGGCGCCGGGGCCCAGTACTTC. Amino acids: CASSLVGQGAGAQYF.

The rearrangement uses TRBV6-1 and TRBJ2-7; 7 bases fit TRBD2. The length of the CDR3 is 16 residues. Unmatched junction bases numbered 17, after V lost 7 bases and J lost 5 bases. The V gene's germline CDR1 is MNHNS and CDR2 SASEGT. For the CDR3, the DNA is TGTGCCAGCACGGCTAGCGGCCCGGGACGGTTCCACGAGCAGTACTTC. Translating gives CASTASGPGRFHEQYF.

There are a few counts of this clonotype. The CDR3 spells CAISTGGNTEAFF. CDR3 DNA sequence: TGTGCCATCAGTACAGGGGGGAACACTGAAGCTTTCTTT. V gene TRBV10-3 combines with J gene TRBJ1-1; 8 nucleotides line up with TRBD1. This CDR3 spans 13 amino acids. CDR1 is ENHRY, CDR2 SYGVKD, per germline. J was trimmed by 1 base and V by 5 bases; bases with no gene match: 0.

This clonotype was observed many times. The chain combines TRBV12-3 or TRBV12-4 with TRBJ2-5, with 8 bases aligning to TRBD1. The CDR3 length is 17 residues. The ends lost 5 bases at V and 5 bases at J; junction bases unmatched: 16. CDR3: CASSNSGTGNSGETQYF. For the CDR3, the DNA is TGTGCCAGCAGTAATTCCGGGACAGGAAATTCGGGGGAGACCCAGTACTTC.

This clonotype has only a few counts. This rearrangement joins TRBV5-1 to TRBJ2-3; 8 bases match TRBD1. Germline assignment: CDR1 SGHRS and CDR2 YFSETQ. The CDR3 consists of 15 residues. V lost 0 bases to trimming and J lost 2 bases; unmatched junction nucleotides: 2. CDR3 region: CASSLGDRPTDTQYF. The CDR3 coding sequence is TGCGCCAGCAGCTTGGGGGACAGGCCCACAGATACGCAGTATTTT.

In its sample, this clonotype was seen a few times. The chain employs TRBV20-1 and TRBJ2-7; 7 bases agree with TRBD2. Germline V lookup: CDR1 DFQATT, CDR2 SNEGSKA (reference sequence). The V segment lost 4 bases and the J segment 6 bases; nucleotides outside the gene matches: 9. CDR3 length: 13 amino acids. CDR3 sequence: CSAKRDGLREQYF. Here the CDR3 DNA reads TGCAGTGCTAAGCGGGACGGTCTACGCGAGCAGTACTTC.

The table lists this clonotype with many counts. The chain joins TRBV14 to TRBJ2-2; D is unclear. Trimming left V 1 base short and J 4 bases short, with 7 bases between. Germline assignment: CDR1 SGHDN and CDR2 FVKESK. The CDR3 consists of 14 residues. The CDR3 region has the DNA TGTGCCAGCAGCCAAGTACGGTTCACCGGGGAGCTGTTTTTT. Translation: CASSQVRFTGELFF. The complete variable domain, with remaining parts taken from reference TRBV14 and TRBJ2-2, reads EAGVTQFPSHSVIEKGQTVTLRCDPISGHDNLYWYRRVMGKEIKFLLHFVKESKQDESGMPNNRFLAERTGGTYSTLKVQPAELEDSGVYFCASSQVRFTGELFFGEGSRLTVL.

The chain carries TRBV29-1 and TRBJ1-4; D is undetermined. The germline CDR1 and CDR2 sequences are SQVTM and ANQGSEA. Deletions cut 6 bases from V and 0 bases from J, with 8 bases between. The CDR3 has 13 residues. The CDR3 DNA sequence: TGCAGCGTCAGGTGGTCAACTAATGAAAAACTGTTTTTT. Translating gives CSVRWSTNEKLFF.

This clonotype was recorded a few times. This chain connects TRBV12-3 or TRBV12-4 to TRBJ2-7, with D perhaps matching TRBD1 (6 bases). CDR3 length: 15 residues. Deletions cut 3 bases from V and 2 bases from J, with 14 bases between. CDR3 in DNA: TGTGCCAGCAGTTTCTCCGGGACACTAGCCTACGAGCAGTACTTC. Translation gives CASSFSGTLAYEQYF.

This CDR3 is CASNSGYPGELFF. CDR3 DNA: TGTGCCAGCAACTCAGGGTATCCCGGGGAGCTGTTTTTT. This chain uses TRBV28 with TRBJ2-2, with D perhaps TRBD1 (5 bases). CDR3 length: 13 residues. The V and J ends lost 7 bases and 6 bases respectively, with 12 bases between them. Germline values: CDR1 MDHEN, CDR2 SYDVKM.

With regard to this clonotype: One base away lies a much larger clone, so this may be a sequencing read error. The CDR3 nucleotides are TGCGCCAGCAGCTTGGACAGTAACAATGAGCAGTTCTTC. Translation: CASSLDSNNEQFF. The rearrangement uses TRBV5-1 and TRBJ2-1; no clear D. The CDR3 runs to 13 residues. Germline CDR1 and CDR2: SGHRS and YFSETQ. V dropped 0 bases and J dropped 5 bases, with 6 bases sitting between them. The whole variable domain, remainder taken from reference TRBV5-1 and TRBJ2-1, is KAGVTQTPRYLIKTRGQQVTLSCSPISGHRSVSWYQQTPGQGLQFLFEYFSETQRNKGNFPGRFSGRQFSNSRSEMNVSTLELGDSALYLCASSLDSNNEQFFGPGTRLTVL.

The rearrangement joins TRBV20-1 to TRBJ1-1, with no clear D. CDR1 and CDR2 (germline): DFQATT, SNEGSKA (reference sequence). The CDR3 totals 11 residues. Trimming cost V 0 bases and J 2 bases, with 1 base left between them. This CDR3 is CSARDNTEAFF. The CDR3 region has the DNA TGCAGTGCTAGAGATAACACTGAAGCTTTCTTT.

This clonotype was detected only a few times. This chain uses TRBV5-4 with TRBJ2-1; D not certain. With 1 base removed from V and 8 bases from J, the gap between germline ends came to 7 bases. The germline V gene encodes CDR1 SGHNT and CDR2 YYREEE (reference sequence). This CDR3 is 12 amino acids long. For the CDR3, the DNA is TGTGCCAGCAGCTTGTATTCAGATGAGCAGTTCTTC. Protein: CASSLYSDEQFF.

This clonotype has a count of ten or more. The J gene is TRBJ2-6, the V gene TRBV6-6; no clear D. Looked up from germline, CDR1 is MNHNY and CDR2 is SVGAGI (reference sequence). The length of the CDR3 is 11 residues. The V end was cut by 7 bases, the J end by 2 bases, with 0 bases between. CDR3 amino acids: CASTGANVLTF. The DNA of the CDR3 is TGTGCCAGCACTGGGGCCAACGTCCTGACTTTC.

The chain is built from TRBV7-9 and TRBJ2-7, with D possibly matching TRBD1 (6 bases). Germline V gene sequence: CDR1 SEHNR, CDR2 FQNEAQ (reference sequence). The CDR3 consists of 13 residues. V was cut by 6 bases and J by 7 bases, with 16 bases left in between. CDR3 loop: CASSVAGAWEQYF. The CDR3 DNA reads TGTGCCAGCAGTGTCGCAGGGGCATGGGAGCAGTACTTC.

The chain employs TRBV27 and TRBJ1-5, with TRBD1 as a possible D gene (6 bases). Germline lookup yields CDR1 MNHEY and CDR2 SMNVEV (reference sequence). V was cut by 5 bases and J by 2 bases, with 13 bases left in between. This CDR3 spans 15 amino acids. CDR3 nucleotide sequence: TGTGCCAGCAGTGCCACAGGGATGGGCAATCAGCCCCAGCATTTT. Translating gives CASSATGMGNQPQHF.

This sequence joins TRBV29-1 and TRBJ1-1, with 8 bases fitting TRBD1. CDR1 and CDR2 from the germline V gene are SQVTM and ANQGSEA. The ends lost 3 bases at V and 10 bases at J; junction bases unmatched: 7. The CDR3 length is 12 residues. This CDR3 reads CSVDVQGAGAFF. As DNA, the CDR3 is TGCAGCGTTGACGTCCAGGGGGCTGGAGCTTTCTTT.

The chain uses TRBV6-2 or TRBV6-3 and TRBJ2-7; D may correspond to TRBD1 or TRBD2 (5 bases each). CDR3 size: 18 residues. The germline gives CDR1 MNHEY, CDR2 SVGEGT. The ends were cut back, 5 bases at V and 0 bases at J, with 23 bases in the middle. The CDR3 protein is CASSSWRTGTKNSYEQYF. As DNA, the CDR3 is TGTGCCAGCAGTAGTTGGCGGACCGGGACCAAGAACTCCTACGAGCAGTACTTC.

The DNA of the CDR3 is TGTGCCAGCAGCTTAAAATGGGCCAACACTGAAGCTTTCTTT. Protein: CASSLKWANTEAFF. The V gene is TRBV7-2, the J gene TRBJ1-1; D unresolved. Trimming stripped 2 bases from V and 2 bases from J, with 9 bases between. The CDR3 covers 14 residues. CDR1 SGHTA and CDR2 FQGNSA come from the germline V gene.

The chain employs TRBV12-3 or TRBV12-4 and TRBJ2-2; no firm D call. The CDR3 extends over 14 amino acids. V lost 2 bases, J lost 5 bases, and 9 bases lay in between. In DNA, the CDR3 is TGTGCCAGCAGTTTAACAGCCTGGACCGGGGAGCTGTTTTTT. This codes for CASSLTAWTGELFF.